This TCR beta chain derives from a study of cytomegalovirus exposure and HLA in healthy donors. Trimming shortened V by 0 bases and J by 2 bases, and 12 bases separated the two germline ends. Germline assignment: CDR1 SGHRS and CDR2 YFSETQ. This CDR3 has 16 residues. This clone has a single count. PCR was performed using 60 Vbeta and 13 Jbeta primers. TCRdb's copy holds only in-frame clones and misses some; the assay was immunoSEQ multiplex PCR. Of 150,000 or so clones listed, more than 60% are singletons. This chain connects TRBV5-1 to TRBJ1-3; tentative D call: TRBD1 (5 bases). This receptor was taken from a middle-aged woman in good health and CMV-seronegative. Input material: PBMCs. DNA for the CDR3: TGCGCCAGCAGCTTGGCCGGGGGGGGACCTGGAAACACCATATATTTT. Its translation is CASSLAGGGPGNTIYF.